This T cell receptor (beta chain) was retrieved from a study of blood T cell repertoires in COVID-19. The protocol was immunoSEQ multiplex PCR, while the TCRdb copy is restricted to in-frame clones and leaves out a portion. The profile covers about 170,000 clones, with roughly 84% appearing a single time and 2.6% taken by the ten largest. Per germline, CDR1 LNHDA and CDR2 SQIVND (reference sequence). Trimming shortened V by 4 bases and J by 6 bases, and 15 bases separated the two germline ends. The CDR3 is 14 residues long. The sequencing input was peripheral blood. The source is a human donor with acute or convalescent COVID-19. The donor label of this sample is uncertain. This rearrangement joins TRBV19 to TRBJ1-1, with a weak D call TRBD1 (5 bases). CDR3 loop: CASSRRQGTAEAFF. CDR3 in DNA: TGTGCCAGTAGTAGGCGCCAGGGTACCGCTGAAGCTTTCTTT.